A selection of T cell receptor beta chains follows, all from one sample in a study of shared clonotypes between healthy human individuals. The protocol was immunoSEQ multiplex PCR, while the TCRdb copy is restricted to in-frame clones and leaves out a portion. The sample records about half a million clones, more than 75% being singletons. The sequenced material came from PBMCs. The receptors shown here come from a woman aged 40 to 50 in good health. Some clones in this sample may be carry-over from other donors' samples. Both conserved end residues are part of each CDR3. The D gene is left open where the match is weak. Some rows mark clone size as missing; the rest say once, few, many or name a class of expanded clone.

CDR3nt,CDR3aa,j_gene,v_gene,abundance,len,d_gene
TGTGCCAGCAGCCAAGATGTATGGATTAGCAATCAGCCCCAGCATTTT,CASSQDVWISNQPQHF,TRBJ1-5,TRBV4-2,NA,16,NA
TGCGCCAGCAGCCAGGGGCGGGGTGAGCAGTTCTTC,CASSQGRGEQFF,TRBJ2-1,TRBV4-3,NA,12,NA
TGTGCCAGCAGTGCTGCCCATGAGCAGTTCTTC,CASSAAHEQFF,TRBJ2-1,TRBV25-1,NA,11,NA
TGTGCCAGCAGTGCTCAGGGTTCCTACAATGAGCAGTTCTTC,CASSAQGSYNEQFF,TRBJ2-1,TRBV2,NA,14,NA
TGTGCCAGCAGTTGGGGCCTGAGTCAAGAGACCCAGTACTTC,CASSWGLSQETQYF,TRBJ2-5,TRBV2,NA,14,NA
TGTGCCAGCAGCCCATGGGACAGGCCTTATAATTCACCCCTCCACTTT,CASSPWDRPYNSPLHF,TRBJ1-6,TRBV7-6,NA,16,TRBD1
TGTGCCAGCAGCTTAGTGCTCTCTGGGGCCAACGTCCTGACTTTC,CASSLVLSGANVLTF,TRBJ2-6,TRBV7-2,NA,15,NA
TGTGCCAGCAGCTTGCGGAACGACTATGGCTACACCTTC,CASSLRNDYGYTF,TRBJ1-2,TRBV5-4,NA,13,NA
TGTGCCAGCAGCCTATTGCGAACCGGGTCCTACGAGCAGTACTTC,CASSLLRTGSYEQYF,TRBJ2-7,TRBV28,NA,15,NA
TGCGCCAGCAGCTTGGCAAGGGATGAGCAGTTCTTC,CASSLARDEQFF,TRBJ2-1,TRBV5-1,NA,12,NA
TGTGCCAGCAGTGTAGCGGGGGGCACAGATACGCAGTATTTT,CASSVAGGTDTQYF,TRBJ2-3,TRBV6-4,NA,14,TRBD2
TGTGCCATCAGTGGGGATCAGTCTTACACCGGGGAGCTGTTTTTT,CAISGDQSYTGELFF,TRBJ2-2,TRBV10-3,NA,15,NA
TGTGCCAGCAGACCCTTGACAGGGGGGAATGAAAAACTGTTTTTT,CASRPLTGGNEKLFF,TRBJ1-4,TRBV6-1,NA,15,TRBD1
TGTGCCTGGAGCGCCACTGGGGACACTGAAGCTTTCTTT,CAWSATGDTEAFF,TRBJ1-1,TRBV30,once,13,NA
TGCGCCAGCAGCCACCCGGAGAGGGACTTC,CASSHPERDF,TRBJ2-7,TRBV4-3,NA,10,NA
TGTGCCAGTAGTATACCGGAAAACAATGAGCAGTTCTTC,CASSIPENNEQFF,TRBJ2-1,TRBV19,NA,13,NA
TGTGCCAGCAGCCCACAGCGGGGGCCCCAAGAGACCCAGTACTTC,CASSPQRGPQETQYF,TRBJ2-5,TRBV7-4,NA,15,TRBD2
TGTGCCACCCGGTGGGGGGGCTCTGGAAACACCATATATTTT,CATRWGGSGNTIYF,TRBJ1-3,TRBV15,once,14,NA
TGTGCCAGTAGTAAGGGACTAGCGGGAGAGGGGGATACGCAGTATTTT,CASSKGLAGEGDTQYF,TRBJ2-3,TRBV19,once,16,TRBD2
TGCAGCGCTCGGACGGGGGGGAACACTGAAGCTTTCTTT,CSARTGGNTEAFF,TRBJ1-1,TRBV29-1,NA,13,NA
TGTGCCAGCAGCTTAGGGGCGGGGAGCTCCTACAATGAGCAGTTCTTC,CASSLGAGSSYNEQFF,TRBJ2-1,TRBV11-2,once,16,NA
TGTGCCAGCAGCCCCCAAGGGGGGGCGTGGGGGGAGACCCAGTACTTC,CASSPQGGAWGETQYF,TRBJ2-5,TRBV28,NA,16,NA
TGTGCCAGCAGTACAGGGACACCCTCTGGAAACACCATATATTTT,CASSTGTPSGNTIYF,TRBJ1-3,TRBV28,NA,15,NA
TGTGCCAGCAGCTTAGGGTTCCACAGGAAGAAAGAAGAGACCCAGTACTTC,CASSLGFHRKKEETQYF,TRBJ2-5,TRBV7-8,NA,17,NA
TGTGCCAGCAGTTATCCAGGGGGCGCTTTTGGCTACACCTTC,CASSYPGGAFGYTF,TRBJ1-2,TRBV7-9,NA,14,TRBD1
TGTGCCAGGATTCGTGAGACCCAGTACTTC,CARIRETQYF,TRBJ2-5,TRBV25-1,NA,10,NA
TGTGCCAGCAGCGTCAATGGTCTAGATCAAGAGACCCAGTACTTC,CASSVNGLDQETQYF,TRBJ2-5,TRBV9,NA,15,NA
TGTGCCAGCAGTGGGACAGGCAAAAATCAGCCCCAGCATTTT,CASSGTGKNQPQHF,TRBJ1-5,TRBV2,NA,14,TRBD1
TGTGCCAGCAGCCTAAACAGGGTCGAGCAGTACTTC,CASSLNRVEQYF,TRBJ2-7,TRBV14,NA,12,NA
TGTGCCAGCAGCCAAGGACAGACCTATGGCTACACCTTC,CASSQGQTYGYTF,TRBJ1-2,TRBV6-5,NA,13,NA
TGTGCCAGCAGCGCAAATCAGGGAACTGAAGCTTTCTTT,CASSANQGTEAFF,TRBJ1-1,TRBV9,few,13,NA
TGCGCCAGCAGCTTGGATCCAGGGGAGCAAGAGACCCAGTACTTC,CASSLDPGEQETQYF,TRBJ2-5,TRBV5-1,NA,15,NA
TGTGCCAGCAGTTCAAGACGCCAAGGGAACGGCTACACCTTC,CASSSRRQGNGYTF,TRBJ1-2,TRBV27,NA,14,NA
TGTGCCAGCAGCTTAAAGAGCCGGGCGGGGGCCCCCCAGCATTTT,CASSLKSRAGAPQHF,TRBJ1-5,TRBV7-2,NA,15,NA
TGTGCCAGTAGTACGCGACAGGGAGCTTGGGAGACCCAGTACTTC,CASSTRQGAWETQYF,TRBJ2-5,TRBV19,NA,15,TRBD1
TGTGCCAGCTCACCAAACCCTGGCCGCGGGCTAGCCAATGAGCAGTTCTTC,CASSPNPGRGLANEQFF,TRBJ2-1,TRBV18,NA,17,NA
TGTGCCAGCAGCTTAGGACCTCGTTACGAGCAGTACTTC,CASSLGPRYEQYF,TRBJ2-7,TRBV7-2,NA,13,NA
TGTGCCAGCTCACCAGGACAGGGTTCCTACAATGAGCAGTTCTTC,CASSPGQGSYNEQFF,TRBJ2-1,TRBV18,once,15,TRBD1
TGCGCCAGCAGTTTACGGGAGTTTGCCGGGGAGCTGTTTTTT,CASSLREFAGELFF,TRBJ2-2,TRBV4-1,NA,14,NA
TGTGCCAGCAGTAATACAACTCCTAGGACAGGGAGCAATCAGCCCCAGCATTTT,CASSNTTPRTGSNQPQHF,TRBJ1-5,TRBV28,once,18,TRBD1